A single sample gave rise to the 26 T cell receptor beta chains below, sequenced in a study of T-cell memory formation after mild COVID-19. TCRdb reprocessed the 5' RACE reads with MiXCR, giving one entry per CDR3 protein. The profile shows roughly 200,000 distinct CDR3 sequences, around 15% of them singletons. Sequencing was performed on PBMCs or a T cell subset sorted from them (not recorded which). Every receptor here comes from an adult woman who had mild COVID-19 (a few samples of this study predate the infection). Cell type and time point are not known.

This chain links TRBV5-4 with TRBJ2-7; 7 nucleotides align to TRBD2. CDR3 length: 14 amino acids. V dropped 3 bases and J dropped 2; count of bases not matched to a gene: 5. Per germline, CDR1 SGHNT and CDR2 YYREEE (reference sequence). The CDR3 loop is CASSSWTRPYEQYF. The DNA for the CDR3 is TGTGCCAGCAGCTCCTGGACTAGGCCCTACGAGCAGTACTTC.

V gene TRBV12-3 or TRBV12-4 combines with J gene TRBJ2-7, with TRBD1 identical over 10 bases. With 2 bases clipped from V and 3 bases from J, the junction kept 7 bases outside the gene matches. CDR3 length: 16 residues. DNA for the CDR3: TGTGCCAGCAGTTTATTTAGGCGGGACAGGGGCTACGAGCAGTACTTC. Translated: CASSLFRRDRGYEQYF.

V and J are TRBV7-3 and TRBJ2-7; possibly TRBD1 for D (6 bases). V was clipped by 5 bases and J by 3 bases, with 17 bases between them. The CDR3 contains 15 residues. CDR1 SGHTA and CDR2 FQGTGA come from the germline V gene. The CDR3 DNA sequence: TGTGCCAGCAGCCCCCATGGGGACACCAACTACGAGCAGTACTTC. Its protein product is CASSPHGDTNYEQYF.

This clonotype occurred a few times. The chain carries TRBV6-1 and TRBJ1-2; 7 nucleotides agree with TRBD1. This CDR3 spans 14 amino acids. Trimming removed 5 bases from V and 4 bases from J; junction bases left unmatched: 7. Germline V gives CDR1 MNHNS, CDR2 SASEGT. This chain's CDR3 is CASSFSRGSYGYTF. CDR3 DNA sequence: TGTGCCAGCAGTTTTTCCAGGGGGAGCTATGGCTACACCTTC.

This clonotype appeared a few times. J is TRBJ2-2 and V is TRBV12-3 or TRBV12-4; D is undetermined. V lost 6 bases and J lost 3, with 14 bases in between. The CDR3 spans 15 residues. The CDR3, as DNA: TGTGCCAGCAGCCTAAATTCGCCGGACACCGGGGAGCTGTTTTTT. Protein sequence: CASSLNSPDTGELFF.

The V gene is TRBV10-3, the J gene TRBJ2-5; D is possibly TRBD2 (7 bases). The CDR3 consists of 12 residues. Deletions cut 9 bases from V and 4 bases from J, with 12 bases between. The V gene's germline CDR1 is ENHRY and CDR2 SYGVKD. DNA of the CDR3: TGTGCCATGTACAGGGAGGGAGAGACCCAGTACTTC. This sequence encodes CAMYREGETQYF.

The chain joins TRBV24-1 to TRBJ2-7; 10 bases align to TRBD1. The germline gives CDR1 KGHDR, CDR2 SFDVKD. The ends lost 1 base at V and 4 bases at J; junction bases unmatched: 3. This CDR3 contains 15 residues. As DNA, the CDR3 is TGTGCCACCAGTGATTTCTGGACAGGGGGATACGAGCAGTACTTC. Translation gives CATSDFWTGGYEQYF.

The rearrangement links TRBV27 to TRBJ2-7; TRBD2 aligns across 8 bases. The CDR3 length is 15 residues. CDR1 and CDR2 from the germline V gene are MNHEY and SMNVEV (reference sequence). The V and J ends lost 6 bases and 4 bases, in that order; junction bases with no gene match: 11. CDR3 nucleotide sequence: TGTGCCAGCAGCCTAGGGAGCGGGGGCCGTTACGAGCAGTACTTC. Protein product: CASSLGSGGRYEQYF.

V usage is TRBV3-1 and J usage is TRBJ2-3; D may correspond to TRBD1 or TRBD2 (6 bases each). From germline, CDR1 is LGHDT and CDR2 YNNKEL (reference sequence). Trimming pared 4 bases from V and 2 bases from J, leaving 10 bases between. The CDR3 totals 14 residues. The DNA of the CDR3 is TGTGCCAGCAGCCGCGGGACAACCACAGATACGCAGTATTTT. As protein: CASSRGTTTDTQYF.

The chain is built from TRBV7-8 and TRBJ1-2, with 7 bases lining up with TRBD1. Trimming cost V 4 bases and J 0 bases; bases outside gene matches: 11. The germline CDR1 and CDR2 sequences are SGHVS and FQNEAQ. There are 17 residues in the CDR3. CDR3 residues: CASSSTGTAYTNYGYTF. As DNA, the CDR3 is TGTGCCAGCAGCTCGACCGGGACAGCCTACACTAACTATGGCTACACCTTC. Based on the CDR3 plus reference TRBV7-8 and TRBJ1-2, the full variable domain is GAGVSQSPRYKVAKRGQDVALRCDPISGHVSLFWYQQALGQGPEFLTYFQNEAQLDKSGLPSDRFFAERPEGSVSTLKIQRTQQEDSAVYLCASSSTGTAYTNYGYTFGSGTRLTVV.

The rearrangement links TRBV6-1 to TRBJ2-5, with TRBD1 identical over 7 bases. From germline, CDR1 is MNHNS and CDR2 SASEGT. The CDR3 runs to 15 residues. The V segment lost 6 bases and the J segment 4 bases; nucleotides outside the gene matches: 11. The CDR3 sequence: CASSAGTVTRETQYF. In DNA, the CDR3 is TGTGCCAGCAGCGCCGGGACAGTGACGAGAGAGACCCAGTACTTC.

The sample holds a few counts of this clonotype. The DNA for the CDR3 is TGTGCCAGCAGACCTGGGCTAGCGGAGTACCAAGAGACCCAGTACTTC. Its protein product is CASRPGLAEYQETQYF. The chain combines TRBV12-3 or TRBV12-4 with TRBJ2-5; TRBD2 matches at 7 bases. With V trimmed by 6 bases and J by 0 bases, 10 bases remained unmatched. CDR3 length equals 16 residues.

This clonotype appeared a few times. J is TRBJ2-1 and V is TRBV7-2; D gene uncertain. The V and J ends lost 7 bases and 7 bases respectively, with 14 bases between them. This CDR3 spans 13 amino acids. Germline V gene sequence: CDR1 SGHTA, CDR2 FQGNSA. CDR3 protein: CASTILWGNEQFF. The CDR3 DNA reads TGTGCCAGCACCATCCTGTGGGGTAATGAGCAGTTCTTC.

This clonotype was recorded a few times. The chain combines TRBV12-3 or TRBV12-4 with TRBJ1-1; D is perhaps TRBD1 (5 bases). V was clipped by 6 bases and J by 4 bases, with 18 bases between them. The CDR3 loop spans 15 amino acids. This CDR3 is CASRHQGVGVTEAFF. CDR3 sequence (DNA): TGTGCCAGCAGACACCAAGGGGTGGGAGTCACTGAAGCTTTCTTT.

This clonotype occurred a few times. The chain recombines TRBV6-2 or TRBV6-3 with TRBJ2-7, with a tentative D call TRBD1 (6 bases). The CDR3 totals 14 residues. V was shortened by 6 bases and J by 7 bases, with 19 bases between the two germline ends. Germline V CDR1 and CDR2: MNHEY, SVGEGT. Here the CDR3 reads CASRDTGYSGEQYF. The CDR3 nucleotides read TGTGCCAGCAGAGACACAGGGTATTCGGGGGAGCAGTACTTC.

The chain employs TRBV27 and TRBJ2-3; tentative D call: TRBD1 (5 bases). Germline V CDR1 and CDR2: MNHEY, SMNVEV (reference sequence). The CDR3 is 14 residues long. V lost 8 bases and J lost 0, with 12 bases in between. The CDR3 is CASRYQGSTDTQYF. CDR3 bases: TGTGCCAGCCGGTACCAGGGTAGCACAGATACGCAGTATTTT.

The chain employs TRBV12-3 or TRBV12-4 and TRBJ1-1, with 8 bases matching TRBD1. The CDR3 sequence is 14 residues long. V lost 4 bases, J lost 0 bases, and 1 base stayed unmatched. The CDR3 coding sequence is TGTGCCAGCAGTTGGACAGGGATGAACACTGAAGCTTTCTTT. This codes for CASSWTGMNTEAFF.

A few counts support this clonotype. V and J are TRBV12-3 or TRBV12-4 and TRBJ2-2, with D tentatively TRBD1 (6 bases). CDR3 length equals 15 residues. V was pared by 3 bases and J by 4 bases, with 12 bases between. The CDR3 spells CASSFGVDSTGELFF. CDR3 nucleotide sequence: TGTGCCAGCAGTTTCGGGGTGGACAGCACCGGGGAGCTGTTTTTT.

This chain connects TRBV6-7 to TRBJ1-2; 8 bases are a match to TRBD1. TRBV6-7 is reported as an ORF; its role is uncertain. The CDR3 spans 11 residues. The V and J ends lost 6 bases and 6 bases, in that order; junction bases with no gene match: 0. The CDR3 region has the DNA TGTGCCAGCAGGGACAGGGATGGCTACACCTTC. Protein: CASRDRDGYTF.

This rearrangement joins TRBV5-5 to TRBJ2-5; 7 nucleotides line up with TRBD1. Trimming at V came to 4 bases and at J to 5 bases, leaving 8 bases not matched to a gene. This CDR3 is built from 14 residues. The V gene's germline CDR1 is SGHKS and CDR2 YYEKEE (reference sequence). The chain's CDR3 is CASSPAGGGETQYF. The CDR3 nucleotides are TGTGCCAGCAGCCCCGCAGGGGGTGGCGAGACCCAGTACTTC.

V is TRBV5-4 and J is TRBJ1-6; D remains ambiguous. V was cut by 4 bases and J by 6 bases, with 8 bases left in between. This CDR3 spans 13 amino acids. The germline gives CDR1 SGHNT, CDR2 YYREEE (reference sequence). This chain's CDR3 is CASSRVSNSPLHF. DNA of the CDR3: TGTGCCAGCAGCCGGGTCTCTAATTCACCCCTCCACTTT.

The sample holds many counts of this clonotype. V and J are TRBV5-1 and TRBJ2-3; no clear D gene. Looked up from germline, CDR1 is SGHRS and CDR2 is YFSETQ. The CDR3 sequence is 15 residues long. Between the trimmed V and J ends, which lost 0 bases and 0 bases, there was a span of 8 bases. The CDR3 loop is CASSLGVDSTDTQYF. The CDR3 DNA reads TGCGCCAGCAGCTTGGGTGTGGACAGCACAGATACGCAGTATTTT. Full variable domain (outside the CDR3, taken from reference TRBV5-1 and TRBJ2-3): KAGVTQTPRYLIKTRGQQVTLSCSPISGHRSVSWYQQTPGQGLQFLFEYFSETQRNKGNFPGRFSGRQFSNSRSEMNVSTLELGDSALYLCASSLGVDSTDTQYFGPGTRLTVL.

V usage is TRBV2 and J usage is TRBJ2-3; D possibly corresponds to TRBD2 (6 bases). V lost 7 bases, J lost 0 bases, and 8 bases lay in between. The length of the CDR3 is 13 residues. The germline gives CDR1 SNHLY, CDR2 FYNNEI. The CDR3 spells CASTGLSTDTQYF. For the CDR3, the DNA is TGTGCCAGCACGGGACTCAGCACAGATACGCAGTATTTT.

The chain is built from TRBV6-5 and TRBJ1-2, with D maybe TRBD1 (6 bases). The CDR3 is 14 amino acids. CDR1 is MNHEY and CDR2 is SVGAGI in the germline V gene. The germline V and J ends were trimmed by 0 bases and 6 bases, with 11 bases remaining between them. The CDR3 nucleotides read TGTGCCAGCAGTTACTCGAGCAGGGGTGATGGCTACACCTTC. Protein sequence: CASSYSSRGDGYTF.

This clonotype came up a few times. V and J are TRBV7-9 and TRBJ2-3, with TRBD1 matching 7 bases. The CDR3 consists of 14 residues. Germline CDR1 reads SEHNR; CDR2 reads FQNEAQ (reference sequence). The V segment lost 0 bases and the J segment 4 bases; nucleotides outside the gene matches: 1. For the CDR3, the DNA is TGTGCCAGCAGCTTAGCCGGGACAGCAGATACGCAGTATTTT. Translating it yields CASSLAGTADTQYF.

This chain joins TRBV5-5 and TRBJ2-7; D is tentatively TRBD1 or TRBD2 (5 bases each). This CDR3 region has 17 residues. Trimming pared 6 bases from V and 2 bases from J, leaving 24 bases between. From germline, CDR1 is SGHKS and CDR2 YYEKEE (reference sequence). CDR3 sequence reads: CASKVGRDRLGAYEQYF. In DNA, the CDR3 is TGTGCCAGCAAGGTCGGACGGGATCGACTGGGGGCCTACGAGCAGTACTTC. Looking up the rest from reference TRBV5-5 and TRBJ2-7 gives the full variable domain: DAGVTQSPTHLIKTRGQQVTLRCSPISGHKSVSWYQQVLGQGPQFIFQYYEKEERGRGNFPDRFSARQFPNYSSELNVNALLLGDSALYLCASKVGRDRLGAYEQYFGPGTRLTVT.